This TCR beta chain was recorded in a study of blood T cell repertoires in COVID-19. The germline CDR1 and CDR2 sequences are MNHEY and SVGAGI. The CDR3 contains 14 residues. The V end lost 8 bases, the J end lost 2 bases, and 13 bases lay between the germline ends. The method was immunoSEQ multiplex PCR; TCRdb's version includes in-frame clones alone and lacks a portion of them. The data show about 50,000 clones, with around 81% seen just once and about a fifth held by the top ten. The sample consisted of peripheral blood. The rearrangement joins TRBV6-5 to TRBJ1-5; D perhaps matches TRBD1 (5 bases). The sequence derives from a woman of 80 years or more with COVID-19, enrolled during active disease. The CDR3 coding sequence is TGTGCCAGCCGATCCGGGGGGGGCAATCAGCCCCAGCATTTT. This gives the protein CASRSGGGNQPQHF.